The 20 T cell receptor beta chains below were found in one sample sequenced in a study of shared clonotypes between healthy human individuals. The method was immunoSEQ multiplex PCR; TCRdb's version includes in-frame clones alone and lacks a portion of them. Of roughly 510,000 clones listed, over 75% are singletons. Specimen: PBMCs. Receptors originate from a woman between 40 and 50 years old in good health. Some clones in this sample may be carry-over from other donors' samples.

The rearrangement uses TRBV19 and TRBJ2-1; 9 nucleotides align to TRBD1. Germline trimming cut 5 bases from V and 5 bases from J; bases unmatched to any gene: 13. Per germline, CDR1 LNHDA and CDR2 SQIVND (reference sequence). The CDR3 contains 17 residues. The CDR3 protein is CASSSSLPGQGNNEQFF. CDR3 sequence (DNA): TGTGCCAGTAGTTCCTCCCTCCCGGGACAGGGAAACAATGAGCAGTTCTTC.

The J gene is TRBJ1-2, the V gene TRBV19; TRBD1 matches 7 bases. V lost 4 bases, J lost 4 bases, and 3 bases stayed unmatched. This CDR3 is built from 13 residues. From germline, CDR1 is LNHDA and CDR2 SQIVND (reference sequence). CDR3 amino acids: CASSTGQIYGYTF. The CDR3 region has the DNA TGTGCCAGTAGTACGGGACAGATCTATGGCTACACCTTC.

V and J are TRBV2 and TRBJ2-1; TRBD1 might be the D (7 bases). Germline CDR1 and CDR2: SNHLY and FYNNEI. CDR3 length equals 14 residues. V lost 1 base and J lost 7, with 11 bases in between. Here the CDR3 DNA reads TGTGCCAGCAGTGAAGTGACAGGGAGGAATGAGCAGTTCTTC. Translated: CASSEVTGRNEQFF.

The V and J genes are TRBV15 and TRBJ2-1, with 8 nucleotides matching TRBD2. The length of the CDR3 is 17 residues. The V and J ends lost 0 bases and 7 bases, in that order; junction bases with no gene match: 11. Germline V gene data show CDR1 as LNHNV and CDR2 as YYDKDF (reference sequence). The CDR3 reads CATSRDHQRERRNEQFF. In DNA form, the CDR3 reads TGTGCCACCAGCAGAGATCATCAGCGGGAGAGAAGGAATGAGCAGTTCTTC. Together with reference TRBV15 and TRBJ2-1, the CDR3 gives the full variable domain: DAMVIQNPRYQVTQFGKPVTLSCSQTLNHNVMYWYQQKSSQAPKLLFHYYDKDFNNEADTPDNFQSRRPNTSFCFLDIRSPGLGDTAMYLCATSRDHQRERRNEQFFGPGTRLTVL.

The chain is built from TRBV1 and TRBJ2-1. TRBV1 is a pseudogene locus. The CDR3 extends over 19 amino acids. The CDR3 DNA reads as TGCACCAGCAGCCAAGAGAGGGGGCGGGGGACATACTCCTACAATGAGCAGTTCTTC. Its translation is CTSSQERGRGTYSYNEQFF.

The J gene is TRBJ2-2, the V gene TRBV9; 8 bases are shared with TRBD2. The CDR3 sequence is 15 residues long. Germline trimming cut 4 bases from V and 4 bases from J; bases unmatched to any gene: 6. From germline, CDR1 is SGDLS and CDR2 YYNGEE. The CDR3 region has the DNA TGTGCCAGCAGCATGAGCGGGAGTGGCACCGGGGAGCTGTTTTTT. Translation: CASSMSGSGTGELFF.

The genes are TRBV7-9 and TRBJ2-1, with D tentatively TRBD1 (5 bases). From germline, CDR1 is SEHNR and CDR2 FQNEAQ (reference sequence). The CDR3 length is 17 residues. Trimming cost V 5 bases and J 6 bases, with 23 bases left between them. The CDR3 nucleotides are TGTGCCAGCAGCCAGACGACAGCCGTACGGCCCACCAATGAGCAGTTCTTC. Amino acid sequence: CASSQTTAVRPTNEQFF.

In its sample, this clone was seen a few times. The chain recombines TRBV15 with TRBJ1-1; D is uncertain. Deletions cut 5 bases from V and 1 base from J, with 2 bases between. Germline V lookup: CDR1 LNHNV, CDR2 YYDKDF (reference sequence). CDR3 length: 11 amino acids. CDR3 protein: CATSENTEAFF. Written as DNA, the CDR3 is TGTGCCACCAGCGAGAACACTGAAGCTTTCTTT.

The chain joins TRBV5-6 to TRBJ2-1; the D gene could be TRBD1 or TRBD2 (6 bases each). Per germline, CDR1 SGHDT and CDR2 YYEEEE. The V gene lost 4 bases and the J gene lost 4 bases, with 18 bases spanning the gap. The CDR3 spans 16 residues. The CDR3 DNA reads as TGTGCCAGCAGCAGGGGGGTCGAGTCCGGATACAATGAGCAGTTCTTC. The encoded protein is CASSRGVESGYNEQFF.

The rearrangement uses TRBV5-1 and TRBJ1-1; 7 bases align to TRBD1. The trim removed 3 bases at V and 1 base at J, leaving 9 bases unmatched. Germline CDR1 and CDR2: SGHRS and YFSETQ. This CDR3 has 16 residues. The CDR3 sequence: CASSSHRQGGNTEAFF. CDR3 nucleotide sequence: TGCGCCAGCAGCTCCCACAGACAGGGAGGGAACACTGAAGCTTTCTTT. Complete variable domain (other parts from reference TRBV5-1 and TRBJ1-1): KAGVTQTPRYLIKTRGQQVTLSCSPISGHRSVSWYQQTPGQGLQFLFEYFSETQRNKGNFPGRFSGRQFSNSRSEMNVSTLELGDSALYLCASSSHRQGGNTEAFFGQGTRLTVV.

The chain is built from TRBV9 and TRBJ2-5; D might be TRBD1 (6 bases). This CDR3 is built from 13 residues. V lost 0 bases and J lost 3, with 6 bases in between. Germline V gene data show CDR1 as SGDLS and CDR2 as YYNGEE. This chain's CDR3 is CASSVAGEETQYF. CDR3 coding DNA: TGTGCCAGCAGCGTAGCAGGGGAAGAGACCCAGTACTTC.

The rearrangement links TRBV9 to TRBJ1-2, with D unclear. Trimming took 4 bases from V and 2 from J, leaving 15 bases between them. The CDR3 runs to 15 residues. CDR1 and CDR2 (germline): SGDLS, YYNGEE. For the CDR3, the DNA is TGTGCCAGCAGCCCACGAAGTGCAATCAACTATGGCTACACCTTC. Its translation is CASSPRSAINYGYTF.

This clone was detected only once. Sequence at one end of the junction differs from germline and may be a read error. CDR3 residues: CASSLSGAGEQFF. The CDR3 DNA reads as TGTGCTAGCAGCTTGTCCGGGGCCGGTGAGCAGTTCTTC. The chain recombines TRBV7-7 with TRBJ2-1; D might be TRBD1 or TRBD2, each matching 5 bases. Germline-derived CDR1 and CDR2 are SSHAT and FNYEAQ (reference sequence). The CDR3 covers 13 residues.

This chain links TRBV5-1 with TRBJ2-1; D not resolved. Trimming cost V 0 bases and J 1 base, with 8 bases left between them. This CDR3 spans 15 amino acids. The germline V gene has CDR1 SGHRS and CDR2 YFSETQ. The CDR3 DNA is TGCGCCAGCAGCTTGGAAACGAAATCCTACAATGAGCAGTTCTTC. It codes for CASSLETKSYNEQFF.

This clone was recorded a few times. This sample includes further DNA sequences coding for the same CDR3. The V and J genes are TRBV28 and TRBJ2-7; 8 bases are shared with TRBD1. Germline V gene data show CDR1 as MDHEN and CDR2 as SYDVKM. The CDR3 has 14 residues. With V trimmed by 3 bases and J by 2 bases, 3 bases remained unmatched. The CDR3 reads CASSFGTGAYEQYF. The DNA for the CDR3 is TGTGCCAGCAGTTTTGGGACAGGAGCCTACGAGCAGTACTTC.

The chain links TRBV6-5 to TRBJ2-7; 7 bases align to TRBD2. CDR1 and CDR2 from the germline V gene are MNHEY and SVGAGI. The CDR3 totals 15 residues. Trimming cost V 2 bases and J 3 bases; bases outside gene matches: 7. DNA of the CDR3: TGTGCCAGCAGTTACGGTGGGGCGGGAGTCTACGAGCAGTACTTC. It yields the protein CASSYGGAGVYEQYF.

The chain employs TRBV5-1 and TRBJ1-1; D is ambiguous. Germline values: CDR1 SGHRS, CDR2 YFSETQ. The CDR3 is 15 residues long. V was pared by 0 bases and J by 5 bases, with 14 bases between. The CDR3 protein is CASSLAGIPWTEAFF. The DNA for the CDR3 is TGCGCCAGCAGCTTGGCAGGTATCCCATGGACTGAAGCTTTCTTT.

CDR3 amino acids: CASRLLAGANEQYF. The DNA for the CDR3 is TGTGCCAGCAGGCTACTAGCGGGGGCGAACGAGCAGTACTTC. The chain combines TRBV27 with TRBJ2-7; 11 nucleotides align to TRBD2. Germline loops: CDR1 MNHEY, CDR2 SMNVEV (reference sequence). CDR3 length equals 14 residues. Unmatched junction bases numbered 6, after V lost 6 bases and J lost 5 bases.

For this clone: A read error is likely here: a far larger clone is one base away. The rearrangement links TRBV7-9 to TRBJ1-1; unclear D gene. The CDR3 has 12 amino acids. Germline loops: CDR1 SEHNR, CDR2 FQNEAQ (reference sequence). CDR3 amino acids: CAGSLLVGEAFF. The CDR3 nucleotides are TGTGCCGGCAGCTTATTGGTAGGGGAAGCTTTCTTT. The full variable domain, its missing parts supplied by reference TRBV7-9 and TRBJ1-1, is DTGVSQNPRHKITKRGQNVTFRCDPISEHNRLYWYRQTLGQGPEFLTYFQNEAQLEKSRLLSDRFSAERPKGSFSTLEIQRTEQGDSAMYLCAGSLLVGEAFFGQGTRLTVV.

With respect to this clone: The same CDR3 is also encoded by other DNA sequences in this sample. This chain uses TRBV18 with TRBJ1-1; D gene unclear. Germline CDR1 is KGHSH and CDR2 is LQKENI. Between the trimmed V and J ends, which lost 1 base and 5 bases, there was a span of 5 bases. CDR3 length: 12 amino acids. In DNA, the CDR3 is TGTGCCAGCTCACCACAGGGAACTGAAGCTTTCTTT. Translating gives CASSPQGTEAFF.